The 14 T cell receptor beta chains reported below all come from one sample, sequenced in a study of blood T cell repertoires in COVID-19. Measured with immunoSEQ multiplex PCR; TCRdb has only the in-frame clones, and not every one. The data contain just under 60,000 clones, about four fifths of them singletons. The sample consisted of peripheral blood. The receptors were sampled from an older man with COVID-19, enrolled during active disease.

This chain joins TRBV4-3 and TRBJ2-7; TRBD1 aligns across 8 bases. V was clipped by 4 bases and J by 6 bases; unmatched bases: 5. The germline V gene has CDR1 LGHNA and CDR2 YSLEER. The CDR3 contains 13 residues. The CDR3 DNA reads as TGCGCCAGCAGCCTCCGGACAGGGTCCGAGCAGTACTTC. It translates to CASSLRTGSEQYF.

The chain employs TRBV6-5 and TRBJ2-1; 7 bases align to TRBD1. CDR3 size: 16 residues. The germline V gene encodes CDR1 MNHEY and CDR2 SVGAGI. The V gene end was trimmed by 0 bases and the J gene end by 8 bases; junction bases not matched to a gene: 10. The CDR3 region has the DNA TGTGCCAGCAGTTACTCCTCCGGGACAGCTTCGGATGAGCAGTTCTTC. Translating it yields CASSYSSGTASDEQFF.

This clone turned up a few times. The genes are TRBV19 and TRBJ2-3, with 8 bases aligning to TRBD1. The germline CDR1 and CDR2 sequences are LNHDA and SQIVND (reference sequence). This CDR3 spans 16 amino acids. The ends lost 6 bases at V and 0 bases at J; junction bases unmatched: 8. The CDR3 sequence is CASSTPGGLSTDTQYF. The CDR3 DNA reads TGTGCCAGTAGCACCCCAGGGGGCCTCAGCACAGATACGCAGTATTTT.

The chain carries TRBV6-5 and TRBJ2-7; weak D call: TRBD2 (5 bases). CDR1 and CDR2 from the germline V gene are MNHEY and SVGAGI. This CDR3 comprises 14 residues. Trimming removed 0 bases from V and 2 bases from J, with 8 bases in between. CDR3 sequence reads: CASSYSGSAYEQYF. The DNA for the CDR3 is TGTGCCAGCAGTTACTCGGGGAGTGCCTACGAGCAGTACTTC.

This chain joins TRBV9 and TRBJ2-5; TRBD2 aligns across 10 bases. The V and J ends lost 3 bases and 5 bases, in that order; junction bases with no gene match: 10. This CDR3 has 16 residues. Germline lookup yields CDR1 SGDLS and CDR2 YYNGEE. The CDR3 is CASSARASGGGETQYF. CDR3 nucleotide sequence: TGTGCCAGCAGCGCTAGGGCCAGCGGGGGGGGCGAGACCCAGTACTTC.

The chain joins TRBV6-5 to TRBJ2-3; a weak D match, TRBD2 (6 bases). Looked up from germline, CDR1 is MNHEY and CDR2 is SVGAGI. The CDR3 has 15 residues. Trimming removed 6 bases from V and 4 bases from J, with 17 bases in between. Written as DNA, the CDR3 is TGTGCCAGCAGCCCCGCAGGGTCGGGGGCAGATACGCAGTATTTT. It yields the protein CASSPAGSGADTQYF.

The chain carries TRBV7-3 and TRBJ2-2; 14 bases align to TRBD2. Trimming removed 2 bases from V and 4 bases from J; junction bases left unmatched: 0. CDR3 length equals 16 residues. Germline CDR1 and CDR2: SGHTA and FQGTGA. The CDR3 protein is CASSLGLAGGTGELFF. The DNA of the CDR3 is TGTGCCAGCAGCTTAGGACTAGCGGGGGGCACCGGGGAGCTGTTTTTT.

The gene calls are TRBV30 and TRBJ1-2, with D uncertain. The ends were cut back, 5 bases at V and 2 bases at J, with 15 bases in the middle. The germline gives CDR1 GTSNPN, CDR2 SVGIG (reference sequence). The CDR3 has 14 residues. The CDR3 coding sequence is TGTGCCTGGTCCCCCGGCAGGAGGAACTATGGCTACACCTTC. Translating it yields CAWSPGRRNYGYTF. The complete variable domain, with remaining parts taken from reference TRBV30 and TRBJ1-2, reads SQTIHQWPATLVQPVGSPLSLECTVEGTSNPNLYWYRQAAGRGLQLLFYSVGIGQISSEVPQNLSASRPQDRQFILSSKKLLLSDSGFYLCAWSPGRRNYGYTFGSGTRLTVV.

This chain links TRBV12-3 or TRBV12-4 with TRBJ1-1; no firm D call. Deletions cut 7 bases from V and 2 bases from J, with 11 bases between. The CDR3 contains 13 residues. The CDR3 reads CASTILENTEAFF. The CDR3 DNA sequence: TGTGCCAGCACCATCTTAGAAAACACTGAAGCTTTCTTT.

The chain is built from TRBV3-1 (or the pseudogene TRBV3-2) and TRBJ1-1; weak D call: TRBD1 (6 bases). The CDR3 extends over 15 amino acids. V gave up 1 base and J gave up 4 bases, with 13 bases separating them. Germline CDR1 and CDR2: LGHDT and YNNKEL (reference sequence). Written as DNA, the CDR3 is TGTGCCAGCAGCCAAGTAACAGGGTCGGGCACTGAAGCTTTCTTT. It is translated as CASSQVTGSGTEAFF.

The chain uses TRBV7-9 and TRBJ1-2; the match to TRBD1 covers 10 bases. The CDR3 has 15 amino acids. Germline V gene sequence: CDR1 SEHNR, CDR2 FQNEAQ (reference sequence). V gave up 5 bases and J gave up 8 bases; unmatched junction bases: 11. The CDR3, as DNA: TGTGCCAGCAGCGTCCCGGGACAGGGGATTGTGGGCTACACCTTC. Protein product: CASSVPGQGIVGYTF.

The genes are TRBV5-1 and TRBJ1-1, with TRBD1 as a possible D gene (6 bases). Germline CDR1 and CDR2: SGHRS and YFSETQ. The CDR3 has 14 amino acids. V was pared by 7 bases and J by 0 bases, with 13 bases between. The CDR3 is CASGTGGLNTEAFF. CDR3 bases: TGCGCCAGCGGGACGGGGGGGCTGAACACTGAAGCTTTCTTT.

CDR3 coding DNA: TGTGCCAGCAGCTTGGGGGCGTGGTCCCAAGAGACCCAGTACTTC. This sequence encodes CASSLGAWSQETQYF. This chain connects TRBV5-6 to TRBJ2-5; D ambiguous. Germline values: CDR1 SGHDT, CDR2 YYEEEE. V was trimmed by 0 bases and J by 1 base, leaving 10 bases between them. This CDR3 region has 15 residues. Filled out from reference TRBV5-6 and TRBJ2-5, the complete variable domain reads DAGVTQSPTHLIKTRGQQVTLRCSPKSGHDTVSWYQQALGQGPQFIFQYYEEEERQRGNFPDRFSGHQFPNYSSELNVNALLLGDSALYLCASSLGAWSQETQYFGPGTRLLVL.

V gene TRBV30 combines with J gene TRBJ1-5, with D perhaps TRBD1 (5 bases). CDR3 size: 14 residues. Germline CDR1 is GTSNPN and CDR2 is SVGIG (reference sequence). V lost 3 bases, J lost 10 bases, and 19 bases lay in between. CDR3 DNA sequence: TGTGCCTGGAGCCACACACAGGAGGGTCAACCCCAGCATTTT. Translating gives CAWSHTQEGQPQHF.